Detailed here is one T cell receptor beta chain. No antigen is known for it. The data are from a study of blood T cells in healthy people across ages. Study results and caveats: The long-lived group displayed more naive CD4+ cells, plus higher diversity, than the aged donors did. With unsorted PBMCs, a conclusive comparison of naive versus antigen-experienced cells was not possible.

Trimming pared 5 bases from V and 6 bases from J, leaving 17 bases between. There are 15 residues in the CDR3. Germline values: CDR1 SEHNR, CDR2 FQNEAQ (reference sequence). The second PCR ran about 7 to 12 cycles with a sample-barcoded 5' primer and J-beta primers. Through a template-switch adaptor with 12 random nucleotides, each cDNA molecule received a tag. From each sample, at least 2.5 million paired-end reads containing CDR3 were obtained. MiXCR, run by TCRdb on the 5' RACE reads, gives a single entry per CDR3 protein. The table shows some 1.4 million distinct CDR3 sequences, with approximately 40% occurring only once.

The sequenced sample was blood. The receptor was isolated from a woman younger than 30 in good health. V gene TRBV7-9 combines with J gene TRBJ2-1; either TRBD1 or TRBD2 may supply D (5 bases each). CDR3 loop: CASSLLRSGTNEQFF. In nucleotides, the CDR3 is TGTGCCAGCAGCCTCCTTAGGAGTGGGACCAATGAGCAGTTCTTC. Full variable domain (rest looked up from reference TRBV7-9 and TRBJ2-1): DTGVSQNPRHKITKRGQNVTFRCDPISEHNRLYWYRQTLGQGPEFLTYFQNEAQLEKSRLLSDRFSAERPKGSFSTLEIQRTEQGDSAMYLCASSLLRSGTNEQFFGPGTRLTVL.